Listed below are T cell receptor beta chains from one sample, sequenced in a study of neurological immune-mediated disorders. In TCRdb, the 5' RACE reads were re-called with MiXCR into one record per CDR3 protein. The data hold about 36,000 distinct CDR3 sequences, with approximately 10% observed a single time. The sequenced material came from PBMCs. Every receptor here comes from a woman in her twenties or thirties with HTLV-1-associated myelopathy (HAM/TSP). The CDR3 runs from the conserved cysteine through the conserved F or W. D genes are given only for firm matches. For some rows the clone size is stated as once, few or many, or as a class when expanded; others skip it.

CDR3aa: CSASGQGSSYEQYF; CDR3nt: TGCAGTGCCTCGGGACAGGGTTCCTCCTACGAGCAGTACTTC; abundance: many; d_gene: TRBD1; j_gene: TRBJ2-7; v_gene: TRBV20-1
CDR3aa: CASSPAGGNSYNEQFF; CDR3nt: TGCGCCAGCAGCCCGGCGGGGGGGAACTCCTACAATGAGCAGTTCTTC; abundance: many; d_gene: TRBD2; j_gene: TRBJ2-1; v_gene: TRBV5-1
CDR3aa: CASSLERDNYGYTF; CDR3nt: TGTGCCAGCAGCTTGGAGCGGGATAACTATGGCTACACCTTC; abundance: many; d_gene: .; j_gene: TRBJ1-2; v_gene: TRBV5-6
CDR3aa: CSARDLRTGIYEQYF; CDR3nt: TGCAGTGCTAGAGATCTTCGGACAGGGATCTACGAGCAGTACTTC; abundance: many; d_gene: TRBD1; j_gene: TRBJ2-7; v_gene: TRBV20-1
CDR3aa: CASGNSRGSEKLFF; CDR3nt: TGTGCCAGCGGAAATAGCAGGGGTTCCGAAAAACTGTTTTTT; abundance: many; d_gene: .; j_gene: TRBJ1-4; v_gene: TRBV6-5
CDR3aa: CARGFDRPENTEAFF; CDR3nt: TGTGCCAGGGGTTTTGACAGGCCGGAGAACACTGAAGCTTTCTTT; abundance: many; d_gene: .; j_gene: TRBJ1-1; v_gene: TRBV27
CDR3aa: CASNTAGTEAFF; CDR3nt: TGTGCCAGCAATACGGCCGGAACTGAAGCTTTCTTT; abundance: many; d_gene: .; j_gene: TRBJ1-1; v_gene: TRBV12-3/TRBV12-4
CDR3aa: CSAAGTGGSQPQHF; CDR3nt: TGCAGTGCGGCCGGGACAGGGGGTTCTCAGCCCCAGCATTTT; abundance: many; d_gene: TRBD1; j_gene: TRBJ1-5; v_gene: TRBV20-1
CDR3aa: CASSLGRQGGVVETQYF; CDR3nt: TGTGCCAGCAGTCTCGGGAGACAGGGGGGGGTGGTGGAGACCCAGTACTTC; abundance: many; d_gene: TRBD1; j_gene: TRBJ2-5; v_gene: TRBV12-3/TRBV12-4
CDR3aa: CASSPVRRNTEAFF; CDR3nt: TGCGCCAGCAGCCCCGTCCGAAGGAACACTGAAGCTTTCTTT; abundance: many; d_gene: .; j_gene: TRBJ1-1; v_gene: TRBV5-1
CDR3aa: CASKVLSTDTQYF; CDR3nt: TGTGCCAGCAAAGTCCTTAGCACAGATACGCAGTATTTT; abundance: many; d_gene: .; j_gene: TRBJ2-3; v_gene: TRBV3-1
CDR3aa: CASSYSSTGAYEQYF; CDR3nt: TGTGCCAGCAGCTATTCATCCACTGGGGCGTACGAGCAGTACTTC; abundance: many; d_gene: .; j_gene: TRBJ2-7; v_gene: TRBV6-5
CDR3aa: CSALDRTNEKLFF; CDR3nt: TGCAGTGCCCTCGACAGGACAAATGAAAAACTGTTTTTT; abundance: many; d_gene: .; j_gene: TRBJ1-4; v_gene: TRBV20-1
CDR3aa: CASTRLGSPLHF; CDR3nt: TGTGCCAGCACCAGATTGGGATCACCCCTCCACTTT; abundance: many; d_gene: .; j_gene: TRBJ1-6; v_gene: TRBV5-5
CDR3aa: CASSPRDAPSDTQYF; CDR3nt: TGTGCCAGCAGCCCTCGGGACGCCCCCTCAGATACGCAGTATTTT; abundance: many; d_gene: .; j_gene: TRBJ2-3; v_gene: TRBV6-5
CDR3aa: CASSLDTGGEETQYF; CDR3nt: TGCGCCAGCAGCTTGGACACAGGGGGAGAGGAGACCCAGTACTTC; abundance: .; d_gene: TRBD1; j_gene: TRBJ2-5; v_gene: TRBV5-1
CDR3aa: CASSSPDRVDSPLHF; CDR3nt: TGTGCCAGCAGCTCTCCCGACAGGGTTGATTCACCCCTCCACTTT; abundance: many; d_gene: TRBD1; j_gene: TRBJ1-6; v_gene: TRBV7-9
CDR3aa: CSVGGTGGNEKLFF; CDR3nt: TGCAGTGTCGGAGGGACAGGCGGGAATGAAAAACTGTTTTTT; abundance: .; d_gene: TRBD1; j_gene: TRBJ1-4; v_gene: TRBV20-1
CDR3aa: CSARDERNYGYTF; CDR3nt: TGCAGTGCTAGAGATGAACGGAACTATGGCTACACCTTC; abundance: many; d_gene: .; j_gene: TRBJ1-2; v_gene: TRBV20-1
CDR3aa: CSVEDRGGASTDTQYF; CDR3nt: TGCAGCGTTGAAGATCGTGGGGGGGCAAGCACAGATACGCAGTATTTT; abundance: many; d_gene: .; j_gene: TRBJ2-3; v_gene: TRBV29-1
CDR3aa: CSAGGVIGNEQFF; CDR3nt: TGCAGTGCGGGCGGGGTTATTGGCAATGAGCAGTTCTTC; abundance: many; d_gene: .; j_gene: TRBJ2-1; v_gene: TRBV20-1
CDR3aa: CTSSQLPGTGWQPQHF; CDR3nt: TGCACCAGCAGCCAACTCCCAGGGACAGGTTGGCAGCCCCAGCATTTT; abundance: once; d_gene: TRBD1; j_gene: TRBJ1-5; v_gene: TRBV4-1
CDR3aa: CASSTGQVNTEAFF; CDR3nt: TGTGCCAGCAGCACCGGGCAGGTAAACACTGAAGCTTTCTTT; abundance: many; d_gene: .; j_gene: TRBJ1-1; v_gene: TRBV19
CDR3aa: CSAKTRTKNTEAFF; CDR3nt: TGCAGTGCCAAAACCCGGACGAAAAACACTGAAGCTTTCTTT; abundance: many; d_gene: .; j_gene: TRBJ1-1; v_gene: TRBV20-1
CDR3aa: CASSQLAGGSGELFF; CDR3nt: TGTGCCAGCAGCCAACTAGCGGGGGGGTCCGGGGAGCTGTTTTTT; abundance: many; d_gene: TRBD2; j_gene: TRBJ2-2; v_gene: TRBV4-2
CDR3aa: CSAGGGPGRDYGYTF; CDR3nt: TGCAGTGCTGGAGGAGGTCCGGGGAGAGACTATGGCTACACCTTC; abundance: many; d_gene: .; j_gene: TRBJ1-2; v_gene: TRBV20-1
CDR3aa: CASSFRSSPLIEQFF; CDR3nt: TGCGCCAGCAGCTTCCGTAGCAGCCCCCTCATTGAGCAGTTCTTC; abundance: many; d_gene: .; j_gene: TRBJ2-1; v_gene: TRBV5-1
CDR3aa: CASSPGGQALGYTF; CDR3nt: TGTGCCAGCAGTCCAGGGGGACAGGCCCTCGGCTACACCTTC; abundance: many; d_gene: TRBD1; j_gene: TRBJ1-2; v_gene: TRBV12-3/TRBV12-4
CDR3aa: CSARGPGQGQNEQYF; CDR3nt: TGCAGTGCTAGGGGTCCGGGACAGGGGCAGAACGAGCAGTACTTC; abundance: many; d_gene: TRBD1; j_gene: TRBJ2-7; v_gene: TRBV20-1
CDR3aa: CASIGGNIGNQPQHF; CDR3nt: TGTGCCAGCATCGGCGGGAATATAGGCAATCAGCCCCAGCATTTT; abundance: many; d_gene: .; j_gene: TRBJ1-5; v_gene: TRBV6-1
CDR3aa: CASSQPGGRRTEAFF; CDR3nt: TGTGCCAGCAGTCAACCTGGGGGGCGAAGAACTGAAGCTTTCTTT; abundance: many; d_gene: .; j_gene: TRBJ1-1; v_gene: TRBV6-6
CDR3aa: CASSLALHTEAFF; CDR3nt: TGTGCCAGCAGCTTAGCACTCCACACTGAAGCTTTCTTT; abundance: many; d_gene: .; j_gene: TRBJ1-1; v_gene: TRBV7-9
CDR3aa: CAWDYRPLRNEQFF; CDR3nt: TGTGCCTGGGACTACCGCCCTCTACGCAATGAGCAGTTCTTC; abundance: many; d_gene: .; j_gene: TRBJ2-1; v_gene: TRBV30
CDR3aa: CASSSPPYEQYF; CDR3nt: TGCGCCAGCAGCAGCCCCCCCTACGAGCAGTACTTC; abundance: many; d_gene: .; j_gene: TRBJ2-7; v_gene: TRBV5-1
CDR3aa: CASSQLIHTRNTEAFF; CDR3nt: TGTGCCAGCAGCCAATTGATTCACACGAGGAACACTGAAGCTTTCTTT; abundance: medium-sized; d_gene: .; j_gene: TRBJ1-1; v_gene: TRBV3-1
CDR3aa: CAWSVRASGGYTF; CDR3nt: TGTGCCTGGAGTGTACGAGCTTCTGGTGGCTACACCTTC; abundance: few; d_gene: .; j_gene: TRBJ1-2; v_gene: TRBV30
CDR3aa: CSAREGGQGNTIYF; CDR3nt: TGCAGTGCTAGAGAGGGGGGACAGGGAAACACCATATATTTT; abundance: many; d_gene: TRBD1; j_gene: TRBJ1-3; v_gene: TRBV20-1
CDR3aa: CASSTPQAYEQYF; CDR3nt: TGTGCCAGTAGTACCCCCCAGGCATACGAGCAGTACTTC; abundance: many; d_gene: .; j_gene: TRBJ2-7; v_gene: TRBV19
CDR3aa: CSARDHWSSGYEQFF; CDR3nt: TGCAGTGCTAGAGATCACTGGAGCAGTGGCTATGAGCAGTTCTTC; abundance: many; d_gene: .; j_gene: TRBJ2-1; v_gene: TRBV20-1
CDR3aa: CSANRQGASTEAFF; CDR3nt: TGCAGTGCCAATAGACAGGGGGCGAGCACTGAAGCTTTCTTT; abundance: many; d_gene: TRBD1; j_gene: TRBJ1-1; v_gene: TRBV20-1
CDR3aa: CASSYGTSAAGEQFF; CDR3nt: TGTGCCAGCAGCTACGGGACTAGCGCGGCGGGGGAGCAGTTCTTC; abundance: many; d_gene: TRBD2; j_gene: TRBJ2-1; v_gene: TRBV6-2/TRBV6-3